The 28 T cell receptor beta chains below were found in one sample sequenced in a study of shared clonotypes between healthy human individuals. Sequenced by immunoSEQ multiplex PCR; TCRdb stores in-frame clones only, minus some. Of about 2 million clones in the sample, over 85% are singletons; the top ten hold 0.13%. The specimen sequenced was naive CD4+ T cells sorted from blood. The sample's subset: CD45RA+ positively selected. The receptors here all came from a man younger than 35 in good health.

The chain recombines TRBV7-9 with TRBJ1-2, with TRBD1 as a possible D gene (5 bases). This CDR3 comprises 15 residues. In germline, CDR1 is SEHNR, CDR2 FQNEAQ (reference sequence). Trimming shortened V by 2 bases and J by 4 bases, and 14 bases separated the two germline ends. The CDR3 DNA is TGTGCCAGCAGCTTAACCCTAGGGGCAGGCTATGGCTACACCTTC. Translating gives CASSLTLGAGYGYTF.

This chain joins TRBV5-6 and TRBJ2-7; TRBD1 agrees at 10 bases. Losses at the gene ends were 4 bases for V and 4 bases for J; bases not matched to a gene: 11. CDR1 SGHDT and CDR2 YYEEEE come from the germline V gene. This CDR3 has 16 amino acids. CDR3 in amino acids: CASSPAGTGARYEQYF. The CDR3, as DNA: TGTGCCAGCAGCCCGGCCGGGACAGGGGCCAGGTACGAGCAGTACTTC.

The genes are TRBV15 and TRBJ1-4; 7 nucleotides line up with TRBD1. CDR1 LNHNV and CDR2 YYDKDF come from the germline V gene (reference sequence). The V segment lost 1 base and the J segment 8 bases; nucleotides outside the gene matches: 7. This CDR3 comprises 15 residues. CDR3 sequence (DNA): TGTGCCACCAGCAGAGCTAGGGGGCCGGGGGAAAAACTGTTTTTT. Translated, it gives CATSRARGPGEKLFF.

The CDR3: CAISPVGGEKLFF. CDR3 DNA: TGTGCCATCAGCCCCGTGGGGGGGGAAAAACTGTTTTTT. The genes are TRBV10-3 and TRBJ1-4; D perhaps matches TRBD1 (5 bases). The CDR3 is 13 residues long. V lost 6 bases and J lost 8, with 13 bases in between. Per the germline V gene, CDR1 is ENHRY and CDR2 is SYGVKD.

The chain is built from TRBV30 and TRBJ2-7; 14 nucleotides align to TRBD2. Germline trimming cut 1 base from V and 2 bases from J; bases unmatched to any gene: 4. The CDR3 spans 16 residues. CDR1 is GTSNPN and CDR2 is SVGIG in the germline V gene (reference sequence). As DNA, the CDR3 is TGTGCCTGGAGTGGACTAGCGGGAGGGCCTGCCTACGAGCAGTACTTC. It yields the protein CAWSGLAGGPAYEQYF.

This chain joins TRBV4-1 and TRBJ2-7; TRBD1 matches 7 bases. There are 15 residues in the CDR3. V shed 3 bases and J 0 bases; nucleotides not matched to a gene: 5. The germline CDR1 and CDR2 sequences are MGHRA and YSYEKL. The CDR3 reads CASSHHRDSSYEQYF. The CDR3 DNA reads TGCGCCAGCAGCCATCACCGGGACAGCTCCTACGAGCAGTACTTC.

The rearrangement links TRBV5-8 to TRBJ1-5; 10 bases are a match to TRBD1. Germline trimming cut 4 bases from V and 0 bases from J; bases unmatched to any gene: 1. The germline CDR1 and CDR2 sequences are SGHTS and YDEGEE. This CDR3 has 15 amino acids. CDR3 region: CASSRQGASNQPQHF. The CDR3 region has the DNA TGTGCCAGCAGCCGACAGGGGGCTAGCAATCAGCCCCAGCATTTT.

The CDR3, as DNA: TGTGCCAGCAGCCTGACAGGGGTGTCCTACGAGCAGTACTTC. Translated: CASSLTGVSYEQYF. The chain links TRBV11-2 to TRBJ2-7, with 8 bases lining up with TRBD1. The CDR3 sequence is 14 residues long. The V and J ends lost 5 bases and 1 base, in that order; junction bases with no gene match: 4. Germline V CDR1 and CDR2: SGHAT, FQNNGV. Together with reference TRBV11-2 and TRBJ2-7, the CDR3 gives the full variable domain: EAGVAQSPRYKIIEKRQSVAFWCNPISGHATLYWYQQILGQGPKLLIQFQNNGVVDDSQLPKDRFSAERLKGVDSTLKIQPAKLEDSAVYLCASSLTGVSYEQYFGPGTRLTVT.

This chain connects TRBV30 to TRBJ1-5, with D uncertain. This CDR3 has 13 amino acids. Germline V lookup: CDR1 GTSNPN, CDR2 SVGIG (reference sequence). Trimming took off 3 bases at V and 4 bases at J, with 10 bases between the two ends. As DNA, the CDR3 is TGTGCCTGGAGCGAAGCGCGAAATCAGCCCCAGCATTTT. Amino acids: CAWSEARNQPQHF.

As regards this clone: In the same sample, other DNA sequences code for this CDR3. The J gene is TRBJ1-5, the V gene TRBV5-1; D perhaps matches TRBD1 (6 bases). This CDR3 comprises 15 residues. The V end lost 1 base, the J end lost 0 bases, and 8 bases lay between the germline ends. Germline V gene data show CDR1 as SGHRS and CDR2 as YFSETQ. Written as DNA, the CDR3 is TGCGCCAGCAGCTTGAAGGGGGGTAGCAATCAGCCCCAGCATTTT. Its protein product is CASSLKGGSNQPQHF.

The chain has TRBV30 and TRBJ2-7, with a weak D call TRBD2 (6 bases). Trimming took off 5 bases at V and 7 bases at J, with 18 bases between the two ends. Germline CDR1 and CDR2: GTSNPN and SVGIG (reference sequence). The CDR3 sequence is 13 residues long. The CDR3 spells CAWGLSGAREQYF. The CDR3 DNA reads TGTGCCTGGGGCCTCTCGGGAGCACGGGAGCAGTACTTC.

The chain combines TRBV7-9 with TRBJ2-3, with a weak D call TRBD2 (5 bases). Trimming took off 1 base at V and 2 bases at J, with 13 bases between the two ends. The CDR3 is 16 residues long. From germline, CDR1 is SEHNR and CDR2 FQNEAQ (reference sequence). CDR3 in amino acids: CASSLGRAEYTDTQYF. The CDR3 nucleotides are TGTGCCAGCAGCTTAGGTCGAGCGGAGTACACAGATACGCAGTATTTT.

V is TRBV10-3 and J is TRBJ2-7; 7 bases agree with TRBD1. The trim removed 4 bases at V and 0 bases at J, leaving 6 bases unmatched. The germline CDR1 and CDR2 sequences are ENHRY and SYGVKD. The CDR3 spans 15 residues. In nucleotides, the CDR3 is TGTGCCATCAGTGGACAGGACAGGTCCTCCTACGAGCAGTACTTC. It codes for CAISGQDRSSYEQYF.

CDR3 region: CASSQDALVRDGYTF. CDR3 DNA sequence: TGTGCCAGCAGCCAAGATGCCCTAGTACGGGATGGCTACACCTTC. The rearrangement links TRBV14 to TRBJ1-2; D gene unclear. Trimming cost V 0 bases and J 6 bases, with 14 bases left between them. The CDR3 length is 15 residues. Germline lookup yields CDR1 SGHDN and CDR2 FVKESK.

This sequence joins TRBV9 and TRBJ2-1, with TRBD2 identical over 7 bases. Per the germline V gene, CDR1 is SGDLS and CDR2 is YYNGEE. V shed 2 bases, J shed 0 bases, and the junction held 5 bases outside the gene matches. This CDR3 has 16 amino acids. The CDR3 loop is CASSVSGPSSYNEQFF. CDR3 nucleotide sequence: TGTGCCAGCAGCGTTAGCGGGCCGAGCTCCTACAATGAGCAGTTCTTC. Complete variable domain (other parts from reference TRBV9 and TRBJ2-1): DSGVTQTPKHLITATGQRVTLRCSPRSGDLSVYWYQQSLDQGLQFLIQYYNGEERAKGNILERFSAQQFPDLHSELNLSSLELGDSALYFCASSVSGPSSYNEQFFGPGTRLTVL.

A few counts support this clone. The identical CDR3 is also encoded by other nucleotide sequences in the sample. The V and J genes are TRBV7-2 and TRBJ1-2, with 7 bases identical to TRBD1. The CDR3 consists of 13 residues. V was pared by 5 bases and J by 2 bases, with 2 bases of the junction left unmatched. Germline V gene lookup returns CDR1 SGHTA and CDR2 FQGNSA. The CDR3 sequence: CASSPDRNYGYTF. The CDR3 DNA is TGTGCCAGCAGCCCGGACAGGAACTATGGCTACACCTTC.

V gene TRBV7-2 combines with J gene TRBJ2-7, with 7 bases aligning to TRBD2. The CDR3 has 17 amino acids. With 7 bases clipped from V and 1 base from J, the junction kept 16 bases outside the gene matches. The germline V gene has CDR1 SGHTA and CDR2 FQGNSA. CDR3 DNA: TGTGCCAGCAACCGACAGTTGGGCGGGAGAAGGTCCTACGAGCAGTACTTC. Translation: CASNRQLGGRRSYEQYF.

On this clone: The same CDR3 arises from other DNA sequences in this sample as well. The V gene is TRBV7-9, the J gene TRBJ1-1, with D unclear. Germline assignment: CDR1 SEHNR and CDR2 FQNEAQ (reference sequence). CDR3 length: 13 residues. V shed 2 bases and J shed 4 bases, with 8 bases lying between them. CDR3 loop: CASSLRGGTEAFF. The CDR3, as DNA: TGTGCCAGCAGCTTACGTGGAGGCACTGAAGCTTTCTTT.

With respect to this clone: This sample includes further DNA sequences coding for the same CDR3. V usage is TRBV20-1 and J usage is TRBJ2-3; D gene uncertain. Germline V lookup: CDR1 DFQATT, CDR2 SNEGSKA (reference sequence). This CDR3 is 11 amino acids long. V lost 5 bases and J lost 8, with 11 bases in between. CDR3: CSAPGLGTQYF. The CDR3 DNA reads TGCAGTGCTCCCGGCTTAGGTACGCAGTATTTT.

About this clone: The same CDR3 also results from other DNA sequences found in this sample. The V gene is TRBV5-1, the J gene TRBJ2-2; D not certain. V gave up 0 bases and J gave up 0 bases, with 6 bases separating them. The CDR3 sequence is 15 residues long. CDR1 is SGHRS and CDR2 is YFSETQ in the germline V gene. CDR3 in DNA: TGCGCCAGCAGCTTGGGTGTAGCGAACACCGGGGAGCTGTTTTTT. Translating it yields CASSLGVANTGELFF.

This chain connects TRBV7-9 to TRBJ1-1; possibly TRBD1 for D (5 bases). Germline V gene lookup returns CDR1 SEHNR and CDR2 FQNEAQ (reference sequence). The CDR3 is 14 amino acids. Trimming removed 3 bases from V and 2 bases from J, with 10 bases in between. CDR3 protein: CASSFSQGNTEAFF. CDR3 DNA sequence: TGTGCCAGCAGCTTTTCTCAGGGAAACACTGAAGCTTTCTTT.

With regard to this clone: This same CDR3 is encoded by further DNA sequences in the sample. The V and J genes are TRBV5-4 and TRBJ1-3; D is perhaps TRBD1 (5 bases). This CDR3 has 16 amino acids. V lost 4 bases, J lost 1 base, and 15 bases lay in between. From germline, CDR1 is SGHNT and CDR2 YYREEE (reference sequence). This chain's CDR3 is CASSPGTGYSGNTIYF. DNA of the CDR3: TGTGCCAGCAGCCCAGGGACGGGTTATTCTGGAAACACCATATATTTT.

This chain joins TRBV7-9 and TRBJ2-7, with D unresolved. Germline V gene data show CDR1 as SEHNR and CDR2 as FQNEAQ (reference sequence). The V gene lost 5 bases and the J gene lost 7 bases, with 21 bases spanning the gap. The CDR3 covers 15 residues. The CDR3 DNA follows: TGTGCCAGCAGCCAGCTAAAAGGACCTGTTAGGGAGCAGTACTTC. Protein sequence: CASSQLKGPVREQYF.

The count of this clone is one. Other DNA sequences within the sample encode an identical CDR3. The chain couples TRBV5-1 to TRBJ1-3, with D possibly being TRBD1 (6 bases). Germline V gene lookup returns CDR1 SGHRS and CDR2 YFSETQ. V shed 3 bases and J shed 1 base, with 8 bases lying between them. This CDR3 spans 14 amino acids. The CDR3 is CASSSGTSGNTIYF. The CDR3 DNA reads as TGCGCCAGCAGCTCCGGGACATCTGGAAACACCATATATTTT.

The chain recombines TRBV7-9 with TRBJ1-2; no clear D. Germline V gene sequence: CDR1 SEHNR, CDR2 FQNEAQ (reference sequence). This CDR3 is built from 14 residues. The germline V and J ends were trimmed by 3 bases and 7 bases, with 15 bases remaining between them. The CDR3 sequence: CASSLQDFEGGYTF. CDR3 sequence (DNA): TGTGCCAGCAGCTTGCAAGACTTCGAGGGTGGCTACACCTTC.

The rearrangement uses TRBV15 and TRBJ1-6; TRBD1 agrees at 7 bases. The germline CDR1 and CDR2 sequences are LNHNV and YYDKDF (reference sequence). The CDR3 totals 15 residues. V lost 1 base to trimming and J lost 8 bases; unmatched junction nucleotides: 5. CDR3 coding DNA: TGTGCCACCAGCAGAGGGACAGGATTGGATTCACCCCTCCACTTT. Translating gives CATSRGTGLDSPLHF.

This chain uses TRBV30 with TRBJ2-3, with D unresolved. Germline-derived CDR1 and CDR2 are GTSNPN and SVGIG (reference sequence). Trimming took off 2 bases at V and 3 bases at J, with 15 bases between the two ends. This CDR3 has 15 amino acids. CDR3 residues: CAWSNYLLGTDTQYF. Written as DNA, the CDR3 is TGTGCCTGGAGTAATTACCTTCTGGGGACAGATACGCAGTATTTT.

The gene calls are TRBV4-1 and TRBJ2-3; TRBD2 aligns across 9 bases. CDR1 is MGHRA and CDR2 is YSYEKL in the germline V gene. V shed 1 base, J shed 1 base, and the junction held 6 bases outside the gene matches. The CDR3 is made up of 17 amino acids. The chain's CDR3 is CASSQGSTSGRTDTQYF. As DNA, the CDR3 is TGCGCCAGCAGCCAAGGATCGACTAGCGGCCGCACAGATACGCAGTATTTT.